Below are 30 T cell receptor beta chains sequenced from a single sample in a study of read filtering for tumor transcriptome and immune sequencing. This library used about 400 ng RNA and molecular barcoded adaptors spanning alpha/delta and beta/gamma chains. MiXCR was run by TCRdb on the reads, yielding one entry per CDR3 protein. The sample lists approximately 140,000 distinct CDR3 sequences; about 12% were seen once. The specimen was a population of CD138-negative cells sorted from bone marrow. The receptors derive from a donor at least 40 years old with multiple myeloma.

For this clonotype: Possible read error: a much larger clone is one base away. The genes are TRBV6-2 or TRBV6-3 and TRBJ2-2; 7 bases are shared with TRBD1. This CDR3 contains 15 residues. The germline CDR1 and CDR2 sequences are MNHEY and SVGEGT. The junction had 7 bases not matched to a gene; V was cut back by 7 bases and J by 2 bases. CDR3 DNA: TGTGCCAGCACCTTAGGACAGGTAAACACCGGGGAGCTGTTTTTT. Residues: CASTLGQVNTGELFF.

This clonotype came up many times. The chain recombines TRBV29-1 with TRBJ2-5; D is uncertain. Germline V gene sequence: CDR1 SQVTM, CDR2 ANQGSEA. Trimming left V 4 bases short and J 5 bases short, with 11 bases between. This CDR3 contains 12 residues. CDR3 loop: CSVADWTETQYF. CDR3 sequence (DNA): TGCAGCGTTGCCGACTGGACGGAGACCCAGTACTTC. Complete variable domain (other parts from reference TRBV29-1 and TRBJ2-5): SAVISQKPSRDICQRGTSLTIQCQVDSQVTMMFWYRQQPGQSLTLIATANQGSEATYESGFVIDKFPISRPNLTFSTLTVSNMSPEDSSIYLCSVADWTETQYFGPGTRLLVL.

In this sample, this clonotype turned up many times. J is TRBJ2-2 and V is TRBV15, with a tentative D call TRBD2 (6 bases). The CDR3 runs 14 residues. Trimming removed 0 bases from V and 5 bases from J, with 7 bases in between. Germline values: CDR1 LNHNV, CDR2 YYDKDF (reference sequence). The CDR3, as DNA: TGTGCCACCAGCAGAGATGGGAGGACCGGGGAGCTGTTTTTT. This gives the protein CATSRDGRTGELFF.

This clonotype has ten or more counts. V usage is TRBV20-1 and J usage is TRBJ2-7; D is possibly TRBD1 (5 bases). CDR3 length equals 13 residues. V shed 6 bases and J shed 2 bases, with 14 bases lying between them. Germline V gene data show CDR1 as DFQATT and CDR2 as SNEGSKA (reference sequence). The CDR3 DNA follows: TGCAGTGCCTATACACAGGTTCCCTACGAGCAGTACTTC. Translated, it gives CSAYTQVPYEQYF.

With respect to this clonotype: This may stem from a read error, because a much larger clone lies one nucleotide away. J is TRBJ2-1 and V is TRBV11-2; tentative D call: TRBD1 (6 bases). The CDR3 is made up of 16 amino acids. The germline V gene has CDR1 SGHAT and CDR2 FQNNGV. CDR3 sequence reads: CASSLGQGRSYNGQFF. The CDR3 DNA reads TGTGCCAGCAGCTTAGGGCAGGGGCGCTCCTACAATGGGCAGTTCTTC. Drawing the rest from reference TRBV11-2 and TRBJ2-1, the complete variable domain is EAGVAQSPRYKIIEKRQSVAFWCNPISGHATLYWYQQILGQGPKLLIQFQNNGVVDDSQLPKDRFSAERLKGVDSTLKIQPAKLEDSAVYLCASSLGQGRSYNGQFFGPGTRLTVL.

This clonotype was counted at least ten times. The CDR3 DNA reads as TGCGCCAGCAGCGGACTAGCGGAAAGAGATACGCAGTATTTT. Amino acid sequence: CASSGLAERDTQYF. J is TRBJ2-3 and V is TRBV4-1; TRBD2 matches 10 bases. Germline V gene sequence: CDR1 MGHRA, CDR2 YSYEKL. The length of the CDR3 is 14 residues. After removal of 5 bases from V and 5 bases from J, the junction contained 4 bases not matched to a gene.

The chain joins TRBV27 to TRBJ2-3; D unclear. Trimming took off 4 bases at V and 1 base at J, with 3 bases between the two ends. The CDR3 extends over 12 amino acids. Germline V gene sequence: CDR1 MNHEY, CDR2 SMNVEV (reference sequence). The CDR3 nucleotides are TGTGCCAGCAGTTCATGCACAGATACGCAGTATTTT. Translating it yields CASSSCTDTQYF.

V gene TRBV7-3 combines with J gene TRBJ2-1; TRBD2 matches at 9 bases. Germline CDR1 and CDR2: SGHTA and FQGTGA. V trimming: 5 bases; J trimming: 7 bases; junction bases outside the gene matches: 9. The CDR3 has 15 amino acids. The CDR3: CASSNGASGTNEQFF. DNA of the CDR3: TGTGCCAGCAGCAACGGGGCTAGCGGGACGAATGAGCAGTTCTTC.

As to this clonotype: One end of the junction fails to match germline, which may point to a read error. This chain uses TRBV13 with TRBJ2-5; 9 bases match TRBD2. The germline V gene encodes CDR1 PRHDT and CDR2 FYEKMQ (reference sequence). The CDR3 length is 14 residues. The CDR3 DNA sequence: TGTGCCAGCAGCCCTCCCTCGGTGAGCGGGAGGCTCGACTTC. Protein: CASSPPSVSGRLDF.

This clonotype has at least ten counts. This rearrangement joins TRBV7-9 to TRBJ2-7; D remains ambiguous. The CDR3 spans 14 residues. Germline V gene data show CDR1 as SEHNR and CDR2 as FQNEAQ (reference sequence). V lost 4 bases and J lost 2, with 12 bases in between. CDR3 nucleotides: TGTGCCAGCAGCTCTTGGACGGTGACCTACGAGCAGTACTTC. Its translation: CASSSWTVTYEQYF.

This clonotype was observed a handful of times. With a much larger clone just one base away, this may be a read error. The chain employs TRBV25-1 and TRBJ2-7; maybe TRBD2 (5 bases). This CDR3 is 15 amino acids long. The V gene's germline CDR1 is MGHDK and CDR2 SYGVNS. The CDR3 nucleotides read TGTGCCAGCTGTGAAGAGGGCGGACGGTCCTACGAGCAGTACTTC. Protein: CASCEEGGRSYEQYF.

This chain connects TRBV9 to TRBJ2-1, with D possibly matching TRBD2 (5 bases). Germline CDR1 and CDR2: SGDLS and YYNGEE. The CDR3 contains 13 residues. The V end was cut by 7 bases, the J end by 12 bases, with 20 bases between. The CDR3 DNA is TGTGCCAGCGGCCTCGCCGCCGGAGGTGGGCAGTTCTTC. This encodes CASGLAAGGGQFF.

This clonotype was counted many times. V usage is TRBV11-2 and J usage is TRBJ2-7; D perhaps matches TRBD1 (6 bases). The CDR3 extends over 15 amino acids. CDR1 and CDR2 from the germline V gene are SGHAT and FQNNGV. V shed 5 bases and J shed 3 bases, with 17 bases lying between them. CDR3 nucleotides: TGTGCCAGCAGCCCAGGGACATACCCCCTCTACGAGCAGTACTTC. This encodes CASSPGTYPLYEQYF.

This clonotype was picked up many times. CDR3 DNA: TGCAGCGTCGTTGACAGGGGGGCGTTGCGGACTGAAGCTTTCTTT. The encoded protein is CSVVDRGALRTEAFF. The V call is TRBV29-1, the J call TRBJ1-1, with 9 bases matching TRBD1. The CDR3 sequence is 15 residues long. V shed 6 bases, J shed 5 bases, and the junction held 13 bases outside the gene matches. Germline CDR1 SQVTM, CDR2 ANQGSEA.

Worth noting for this clonotype: A much more abundant neighbour one base away suggests this may be a read error. J is TRBJ2-1 and V is TRBV11-3; a possible D gene is TRBD1 (7 bases). The CDR3 has 13 residues. The germline V gene has CDR1 SGHNT and CDR2 YENEEA. The DNA for the CDR3 is TGTGCCAGCAGCCTCGGAGGGGGCATTCTGTTGTCCTTC. Its protein is CASSLGGGILLSF. The full variable domain, with the rest looked up from reference TRBV11-3 and TRBJ2-1, is EAGVVQSPRYKIIEKKQPVAFWCNPISGHNTLYWYLQNLGQGPELLIRYENEEAVDDSQLPKDRFSAERLKGVDSTLKIQPAELGDSAVYLCASSLGGGILLSFGPGTRLTVL.

The V gene is TRBV7-9, the J gene TRBJ2-3; D gene unclear. CDR3 length: 14 amino acids. Trimming took off 5 bases at V and 4 bases at J, with 13 bases between the two ends. Germline values: CDR1 SEHNR, CDR2 FQNEAQ (reference sequence). The CDR3 spells CASSRGRSSDTQYF. The CDR3, as DNA: TGTGCCAGCAGCAGAGGACGGTCGTCAGATACGCAGTATTTT.

The chain is built from TRBV20-1 and TRBJ1-1; TRBD1 might be the D (5 bases). Germline V gene data show CDR1 as DFQATT and CDR2 as SNEGSKA (reference sequence). Trimming stripped 8 bases from V and 3 bases from J, with 16 bases between. The CDR3 is 13 residues long. The CDR3 sequence: CSSKGHGDTEAFF. In nucleotides, the CDR3 is TGCAGTTCTAAGGGGCATGGGGACACTGAAGCTTTCTTT.

CDR3 coding DNA: TGTGCCAACACCAAGGATCTTAATCAGCCCCAGCATTTT. It translates to CANTKDLNQPQHF. This chain connects TRBV6-1 to TRBJ1-5; D is ambiguous. The CDR3 is made up of 13 amino acids. V dropped 10 bases and J dropped 4 bases, with 14 bases sitting between them. Per germline, CDR1 MNHNS and CDR2 SASEGT.

This clonotype was seen repeatedly, ten times or more. The chain couples TRBV5-1 to TRBJ2-3; 9 bases match TRBD2. After removal of 4 bases from V and 8 bases from J, the junction contained 17 bases not matched to a gene. In germline, CDR1 is SGHRS, CDR2 YFSETQ. This CDR3 spans 17 amino acids. The CDR3 DNA reads TGCGCCAGCAGCCCGGGGGGACTAGCTCCGGCATCTGGTACGCAGTATTTT. Amino acid sequence: CASSPGGLAPASGTQYF.

This clonotype appeared many times. The CDR3 DNA reads TGTGCCAGCACCCCCGACAATGAGCAGTTCTTC. As protein: CASTPDNEQFF. The rearrangement uses TRBV5-5 and TRBJ2-1; unclear D gene. CDR1 is SGHKS and CDR2 is YYEKEE in the germline V gene (reference sequence). The V end lost 6 bases, the J end lost 5 bases, and 6 bases lay between the germline ends. CDR3 length: 11 residues.

This clonotype occurred many times. CDR3 nucleotides: TGTGCCAGCAGATCTGGGCCCGAGCAGTACTTC. It is translated as CASRSGPEQYF. V usage is TRBV6-6 and J usage is TRBJ2-7; D gene uncertain. The germline V and J ends were trimmed by 6 bases and 6 bases, with 9 bases remaining between them. CDR1 MNHNY and CDR2 SVGAGI come from the germline V gene (reference sequence). The CDR3 spans 11 residues.

Of note for this clonotype: A much more abundant neighbour one base away suggests this may be a read error. The chain combines TRBV7-3 with TRBJ2-7; tentative D call: TRBD2 (5 bases). This CDR3 is 14 amino acids long. V was clipped by 8 bases and J by 0 bases, with 14 bases between them. Germline assignment: CDR1 SGHTA and CDR2 FQGTGA. This chain's CDR3 is CASGATGSSYEQYF. The CDR3 DNA reads as TGTGCCAGCGGTGCAACTGGGAGCTCCTACGAGCAGTACTTC.

The table lists this clonotype with many counts. The chain links TRBV3-1 to TRBJ1-1; no clear D gene. The CDR3 extends over 14 amino acids. Germline V gene lookup returns CDR1 LGHDT and CDR2 YNNKEL (reference sequence). V lost 4 bases to trimming and J lost 1 base, with 10 bases between them. CDR3 DNA sequence: TGTGCCAGCAGCCCGCTGGAGGGGAACACTGAAGCTTTCTTT. Residues: CASSPLEGNTEAFF.

The sample holds many counts of this clonotype. The chain recombines TRBV20-1 with TRBJ2-3; tentatively, D is TRBD2 (6 bases). Germline-derived CDR1 and CDR2 are DFQATT and SNEGSKA (reference sequence). With 6 bases removed from V and 10 bases from J, the gap between germline ends came to 11 bases. The CDR3 contains 10 residues. CDR3 in amino acids: CSALKRAQYF. For the CDR3, the DNA is TGCAGTGCCCTAAAGCGGGCGCAGTATTTT.

In this sample, this clonotype turned up many times. V gene TRBV4-2 combines with J gene TRBJ1-1; weak D call: TRBD1 (5 bases). Deletions cut 2 bases from V and 8 bases from J, with 6 bases between. CDR3 length: 11 amino acids. Germline values: CDR1 LGHNA, CDR2 YNFKEQ. The CDR3 sequence: CASSQRTEAFF. For the CDR3, the DNA is TGTGCCAGCAGCCAAAGGACAGAAGCTTTCTTT.

The chain carries TRBV7-9 and TRBJ2-1; D remains unclear. The CDR3 has 13 residues. Looked up from germline, CDR1 is SEHNR and CDR2 is FQNEAQ (reference sequence). Trimming removed 7 bases from V and 2 bases from J, with 9 bases in between. The CDR3 bases are TGTGCCAGCACCGCGGAGACCTACAATGAGCAGTTCTTC. As protein: CASTAETYNEQFF.

Ten or more counts support this clonotype. This chain uses TRBV19 with TRBJ1-5, with D possibly matching TRBD1 (6 bases). CDR1 LNHDA and CDR2 SQIVND come from the germline V gene (reference sequence). The CDR3 covers 16 residues. Trimming left V 4 bases short and J 10 bases short, with 23 bases between. DNA of the CDR3: TGTGCCAGTAGTACGCTACAGGGTTCTATCATCGTCCCCCAGCATTTT. It is translated as CASSTLQGSIIVPQHF.

As DNA, the CDR3 is TGTGCCAGCAGCAGGGACCCTCTCTACGAGCAGTACTTC. It translates to CASSRDPLYEQYF. The rearrangement joins TRBV6-2 or TRBV6-3 to TRBJ2-7, with D perhaps being TRBD1 or TRBD2 (5 bases each). CDR1 and CDR2 from the germline V gene are MNHEY and SVGEGT. V lost 6 bases and J lost 3, with 12 bases in between. This CDR3 is built from 13 residues.

This clonotype has ten or more counts. The chain combines TRBV5-5 with TRBJ2-2, with D maybe TRBD1 (6 bases). V was cut by 5 bases and J by 6 bases, with 14 bases left in between. The CDR3 sequence is 14 residues long. Germline values: CDR1 SGHKS, CDR2 YYEKEE (reference sequence). CDR3 DNA: TGTGCCAGCAGTTTCCTTCAGGGGTCCGGGGAGCTGTTTTTT. It is translated as CASSFLQGSGELFF.

There are many counts of this clonotype. The DNA for the CDR3 is TGCAGCGTTCAGCCGGGACTAGCGGGAGTAATCTACGAGCAGTACTTC. This gives the protein CSVQPGLAGVIYEQYF. This chain connects TRBV29-1 to TRBJ2-7; TRBD2 agrees at 14 bases. CDR1 and CDR2 from the germline V gene are SQVTM and ANQGSEA. This CDR3 is built from 16 residues. Losses at the gene ends were 5 bases for V and 3 bases for J; bases not matched to a gene: 9.